The subject of this entry is one TCR beta chain. Its matching antigen is unknown. Profiling relied on immunoSEQ multiplex PCR, and the TCRdb table lists in-frame clones only, not all of them. The data hold 55,000 to 75,000 clones, with around four fifths observed a single time. The data were obtained in a study of OX40 agonist ivuxolimab in advanced cancers. Whole-study context: At 82.7% male, the cohort had a mean age of 60 years, ranging from about 23 to 79.

From germline, CDR1 is LNHNV and CDR2 YYDKDF (reference sequence). V was clipped by 8 bases and J by 1 base; unmatched bases: 15. There are 17 residues in the CDR3. Study outcomes and limitations: The specificity for antigen of the expanded peripheral T cells was not determined.

The rearrangement joins TRBV15 to TRBJ2-3, with TRBD2 matching over 7 bases. Material: CD4+ or CD8+ T cells sorted from blood, obtained in a trial of the OX40 agonist ivuxolimab. The TCR originated in an adult with an advanced solid tumor such as melanoma, head and neck, liver or kidney cancer. CDR3 sequence: CATSPFFSGWGTDTQYF. CDR3 sequence (DNA): TGTGCCACCTCCCCCTTTTTTAGCGGGTGGGGCACAGATACGCAGTATTTT.